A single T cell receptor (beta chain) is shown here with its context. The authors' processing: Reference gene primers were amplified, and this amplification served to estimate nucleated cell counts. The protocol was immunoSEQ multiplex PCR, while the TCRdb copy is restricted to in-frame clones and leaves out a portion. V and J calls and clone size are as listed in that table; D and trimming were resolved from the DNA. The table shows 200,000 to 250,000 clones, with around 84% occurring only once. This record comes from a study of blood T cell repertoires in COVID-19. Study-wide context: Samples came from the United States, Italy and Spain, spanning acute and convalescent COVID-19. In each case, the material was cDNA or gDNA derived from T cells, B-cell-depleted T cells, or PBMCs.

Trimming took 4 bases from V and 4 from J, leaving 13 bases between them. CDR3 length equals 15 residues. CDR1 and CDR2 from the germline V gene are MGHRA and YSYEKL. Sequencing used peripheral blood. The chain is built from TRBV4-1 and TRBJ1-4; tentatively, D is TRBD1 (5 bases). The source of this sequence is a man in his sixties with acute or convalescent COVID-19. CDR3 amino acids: CASSPLQGYNEKLFF. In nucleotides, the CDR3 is TGCGCCAGCAGCCCACTGCAGGGTTATAATGAAAAACTGTTTTTT.